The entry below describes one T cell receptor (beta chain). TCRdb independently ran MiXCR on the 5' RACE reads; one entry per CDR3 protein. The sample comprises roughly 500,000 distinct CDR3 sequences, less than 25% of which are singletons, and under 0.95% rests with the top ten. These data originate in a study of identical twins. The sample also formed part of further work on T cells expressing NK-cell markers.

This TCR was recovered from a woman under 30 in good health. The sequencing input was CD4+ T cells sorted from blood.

This CDR3 reads CASSPLGQGMSEQFF. In DNA, the CDR3 is TGTGCCAGCTCACCATTGGGACAGGGGATGAGTGAGCAGTTCTTC. The chain links TRBV18 to TRBJ2-1; TRBD1 aligns across 10 bases. CDR3 length equals 15 residues. Looked up from germline, CDR1 is KGHSH and CDR2 is LQKENI. The V and J ends lost 2 bases and 9 bases, in that order; junction bases with no gene match: 7.